This passage covers 17 T cell receptor beta chains from one sample sequenced in a study of CD8+ T cells in alopecia areata. cDNA reverse transcribed from extracted RNA served as the sequencing template. Only in-frame clones appear in the TCRdb table, and some are missing; sequencing was by immunoSEQ multiplex PCR. The sample consists of 120,000 or so clones, around 50% of them appearing once. Sequences were obtained from NKG2D-low CD8+ T cells sorted from blood. The receptor set was obtained from a human donor with alopecia areata.

This sequence joins TRBV29-1 and TRBJ2-3; tentatively, D is TRBD2 (6 bases). The CDR3 is 11 amino acids. Germline V gene data show CDR1 as SQVTM and CDR2 as ANQGSEA. The CDR3 DNA reads as TGCACCGGGACTCCCGCTCACACGCAGTATTTT. It specifies CTGTPAHTQYF.

This clone occurred a few times. The rearrangement links TRBV30 to TRBJ2-5; 8 nucleotides agree with TRBD1. V dropped 7 bases and J dropped 0; count of bases not matched to a gene: 4. The germline CDR1 and CDR2 sequences are GTSNPN and SVGIG (reference sequence). The CDR3 spans 13 residues. The CDR3 loop is CALDREDQETQYF. The CDR3 DNA reads TGTGCCTTGGACAGGGAAGACCAAGAGACCCAGTACTTC.

The rearrangement joins TRBV4-2 to TRBJ1-5, with D unresolved. The CDR3 is 15 residues long. The V gene's germline CDR1 is LGHNA and CDR2 YNFKEQ. V was shortened by 3 bases and J by 7 bases, with 16 bases between the two germline ends. CDR3 protein: CASSQSMGSDQPQHF. CDR3 coding DNA: TGTGCCAGCAGCCAGTCGATGGGATCCGACCAGCCCCAGCATTTT.

This clone was seen more than once but under ten times. This chain joins TRBV30 and TRBJ2-7, with D perhaps matching TRBD2 (5 bases). Germline V gene data show CDR1 as GTSNPN and CDR2 as SVGIG (reference sequence). The CDR3 runs 11 residues. Trimming left V 0 bases short and J 5 bases short, with 5 bases between. Written as DNA, the CDR3 is TGTGCCTGGAGTGTCGGGGACGAGCAGTACTTC. Translated: CAWSVGDEQYF.

V is TRBV7-2 and J is TRBJ2-4; D is unresolved. The CDR3 spans 13 residues. Trimming removed 5 bases at V and 8 bases at J, with 13 bases between. Germline CDR1 and CDR2: SGHTA and FQGNSA. DNA of the CDR3: TGTGCCAGCAGCCCCGCAGGCAGCCACATTCAGTACTTC. This gives the protein CASSPAGSHIQYF.

For this clone: Other DNA sequences in this specimen translate into the identical CDR3. The chain carries TRBV29-1 and TRBJ2-1; TRBD2 matches 9 bases. Germline V gene sequence: CDR1 SQVTM, CDR2 ANQGSEA. The CDR3 covers 13 residues. V shed 4 bases and J 4 bases; nucleotides not matched to a gene: 2. The CDR3 loop is CSVGTSEYNEQFF. The DNA of the CDR3 is TGCAGCGTTGGGACTAGCGAGTACAATGAGCAGTTCTTC.

The chain uses TRBV29-1 and TRBJ2-3; 10 bases are shared with TRBD2. Trimming removed 7 bases from V and 3 bases from J; junction bases left unmatched: 7. Germline CDR1 reads SQVTM; CDR2 reads ANQGSEA. The CDR3 length is 14 residues. The CDR3 DNA reads TGCAGCGGCCAGGGGACTAGCGCGACAGATACGCAGTATTTT. It codes for CSGQGTSATDTQYF.

This clone was seen more than once but under ten times. The V gene is TRBV29-1, the J gene TRBJ1-2; tentatively, D is TRBD1 (6 bases). Germline values: CDR1 SQVTM, CDR2 ANQGSEA. The CDR3 runs to 14 residues. Deletions cut 4 bases from V and 8 bases from J, with 20 bases between. CDR3 loop: CSVVETLSTGGYTF. In DNA, the CDR3 is TGCAGCGTTGTGGAGACACTATCGACAGGAGGCTACACCTTC.

The CDR3: CSVAPRGEAFF. The CDR3 DNA follows: TGCAGCGTGGCTCCCCGGGGTGAAGCTTTCTTT. The V call is TRBV29-1, the J call TRBJ1-1; D uncertain. The V gene lost 6 bases and the J gene lost 7 bases, with 12 bases spanning the gap. The germline gives CDR1 SQVTM, CDR2 ANQGSEA. The CDR3 consists of 11 residues.

The rearrangement joins TRBV9 to TRBJ1-2, with TRBD1 matching 7 bases. The CDR3 is 14 amino acids. V was clipped by 3 bases and J by 7 bases; unmatched bases: 9. The germline CDR1 and CDR2 sequences are SGDLS and YYNGEE. The CDR3 sequence is CASSAADRVGGYTF. DNA of the CDR3: TGTGCCAGCAGCGCTGCCGACAGGGTGGGTGGCTACACCTTC.

The chain has TRBV30 and TRBJ1-1; TRBD1 might be the D (5 bases). The V end lost 0 bases, the J end lost 2 bases, and 10 bases lay between the germline ends. This CDR3 is built from 14 residues. Per the germline V gene, CDR1 is GTSNPN and CDR2 is SVGIG (reference sequence). The CDR3 DNA sequence: TGTGCCTGGAGTGTACTAGGGACTAACACTGAAGCTTTCTTT. Protein product: CAWSVLGTNTEAFF.

The genes are TRBV29-1 and TRBJ2-7; D remains unclear. The germline gives CDR1 SQVTM, CDR2 ANQGSEA. Trimming took 0 bases from V and 2 from J, leaving 14 bases between them. There are 15 residues in the CDR3. The DNA of the CDR3 is TGCAGCGTTGAAGATCCGGAGAGAAATGCCTACGAGCAGTACTTC. Translation gives CSVEDPERNAYEQYF.

The V gene is TRBV30, the J gene TRBJ2-2; D is perhaps TRBD1 or TRBD2 (6 bases each). The germline V and J ends were trimmed by 0 bases and 4 bases, with 9 bases remaining between them. The germline V gene has CDR1 GTSNPN and CDR2 SVGIG (reference sequence). The CDR3 totals 14 residues. This chain's CDR3 is CAWSVGGRTGELFF. In nucleotides, the CDR3 is TGTGCCTGGAGTGTAGGGGGGCGCACCGGGGAGCTGTTTTTT.

The chain is built from TRBV9 and TRBJ2-5; perhaps TRBD2 as D (6 bases). V was pared by 0 bases and J by 1 base, with 7 bases between. CDR1 is SGDLS, CDR2 YYNGEE, per germline. The CDR3 is 14 amino acids. CDR3: CASSVARGQETQYF. Written as DNA, the CDR3 is TGTGCCAGCAGCGTAGCGCGGGGCCAAGAGACCCAGTACTTC. The full variable domain, its missing parts supplied by reference TRBV9 and TRBJ2-5, is DSGVTQTPKHLITATGQRVTLRCSPRSGDLSVYWYQQSLDQGLQFLIQYYNGEERAKGNILERFSAQQFPDLHSELNLSSLELGDSALYFCASSVARGQETQYFGPGTRLLVL.

This clone was seen a few times. V and J are TRBV7-6 and TRBJ2-1; maybe TRBD1 (6 bases). V was clipped by 5 bases and J by 5 bases, with 10 bases between them. The CDR3 extends over 13 amino acids. CDR1 SGHVS and CDR2 FNYEAQ come from the germline V gene. The CDR3 nucleotides are TGTGCCAGCAGCCCGGGACACAACAATGAGCAGTTCTTC. It codes for CASSPGHNNEQFF.

A few counts support this clone. This chain uses TRBV7-9 with TRBJ2-7; D not resolved. From germline, CDR1 is SEHNR and CDR2 FQNEAQ (reference sequence). The CDR3 extends over 13 amino acids. Trimming pared 4 bases from V and 3 bases from J, leaving 10 bases between. The CDR3 DNA sequence: TGTGCCAGCAGCTATGGGCCACACTACGAGCAGTACTTC. It is translated as CASSYGPHYEQYF. Using reference TRBV7-9 and TRBJ2-7 for the parts outside the CDR3, the full variable domain is DTGVSQNPRHKITKRGQNVTFRCDPISEHNRLYWYRQTLGQGPEFLTYFQNEAQLEKSRLLSDRFSAERPKGSFSTLEIQRTEQGDSAMYLCASSYGPHYEQYFGPGTRLTVT.

The V gene is TRBV13, the J gene TRBJ2-1, with 13 bases fitting TRBD2. Germline CDR1 PRHDT, CDR2 FYEKMQ (reference sequence). J lost 10 bases, V lost 2 bases, and 8 bases had no gene match. The CDR3 has 16 amino acids. Here the CDR3 reads CASSLSGGLAGTEQFF. In DNA, the CDR3 is TGTGCCAGCAGCTTAAGCGGGGGACTAGCGGGGACCGAGCAGTTCTTC.